A selection of T cell receptor beta chains follows, all from one sample in a study of blood T cell repertoires in COVID-19. Here immunoSEQ multiplex PCR was the method, and the copy in TCRdb shows in-frame clones only, minus some. Among under 250,000 clones listed, about 90% were seen once. Material: PBMCs or T cells enriched from blood (not recorded which). The source is a young man who had recovered from COVID-19. The conserved cysteine and the conserved F or W are not part of the CDR3 here. The D gene is left open where the match is weak.

TRBV18,TRBJ2-7,TRBD1,ASSPRDRVVEQY
TRBV13,TRBJ1-4,TRBD1,ASSLRQGATNEKLF
TRBV3-1/TRBV3-2,TRBJ1-2,-,ASSQGGWDGYT
TRBV18,TRBJ2-2,-,ASSPPGEENTGELF
TRBV10-3,TRBJ2-1,TRBD2,AISGGLGNEQF
TRBV5-4,TRBJ1-4,-,ASSFGNEKLF
TRBV7-2,TRBJ2-2,TRBD2,ASSTGTSGFGARGELF
TRBV3-1/TRBV3-2,TRBJ2-5,TRBD2,ASSQGLTSDERETQY
TRBV7-9,TRBJ2-2,TRBD1,ASPKVGTDTGELF
TRBV3-1/TRBV3-2,TRBJ2-3,TRBD1,ASTNGAGGSDTQY
TRBV19,TRBJ2-7,TRBD2,ASSIAGTSGRALPYEQY
TRBV10-3,TRBJ2-2,-,AISTGRSGELF
TRBV30,TRBJ2-6,-,AWRSDDSGANVLT
TRBV4-1,TRBJ1-1,TRBD1,ASSSGQGKNEAF
TRBV19,TRBJ2-5,-,ASSIGTYESWETQY
TRBV25-1,TRBJ2-7,TRBD1,ASSETTGQAYEQY
TRBV15,TRBJ1-1,TRBD1,ATSRKGQLNTEAF
TRBV5-1,TRBJ2-7,-,ASSLPGPNSEQY
TRBV5-5,TRBJ1-5,TRBD1,ASSRTGNNNQPQH
TRBV7-8,TRBJ1-5,-,ASSFLRVDQPQH
TRBV2,TRBJ2-5,TRBD2,ASRGSGGAVETQY
TRBV9,TRBJ1-6,-,ASSVGQTNSPLH
TRBV30,TRBJ2-3,-,AWTSAGTDTQY
TRBV28,TRBJ2-1,TRBD2,ASRPTSGGSYNEQF
TRBV30,TRBJ1-6,TRBD1,ACDRANSPLH
TRBV24-1,TRBJ2-1,TRBD2,ATMASGRASYNEQF
TRBV28,TRBJ1-6,TRBD1,ASRYPSQGHSPLH
TRBV5-1,TRBJ1-1,-,ASSLQGAEAF
TRBV11-2,TRBJ1-6,-,ASSSLDSLNSPLH
TRBV5-1,TRBJ2-7,-,ASSLVPQPSYEQY
TRBV5-5,TRBJ1-1,-,ASSAIVVNTEAF
TRBV6-2/TRBV6-3,TRBJ2-1,TRBD2,ASSSPAGGLGHNEQF
TRBV14,TRBJ1-1,-,ASSQDNSYREARLSNTEAF
TRBV4-3,TRBJ2-1,TRBD1,ASSQEARGFDEQF
TRBV5-1,TRBJ2-3,-,ASSLGGYNTDTQY
TRBV4-2,TRBJ2-7,TRBD2,ASSYLGTSGIYEQY
TRBV10-2,TRBJ2-3,TRBD2,ASRPGLGRAHTDTQY
TRBV4-1,TRBJ1-1,-,ASSQDQATEAF
TRBV7-2,TRBJ2-7,TRBD2,ASSAPGLGSEQY
TRBV4-3,TRBJ2-1,TRBD2,ASSQSLAGNSYNEQF
TRBV15,TRBJ2-3,-,ATSRGGFDTDTQY
TRBV30,TRBJ2-1,-,AWSVSFLNNEQF
TRBV11-3,TRBJ1-6,-,ASSFGSAGSPLH
TRBV3-1/TRBV3-2,TRBJ2-3,TRBD2,ASSPGTSVKDTQY
TRBV18,TRBJ2-2,-,ASSPPATTGELF
TRBV10-1,TRBJ1-1,-,ASSVEGGRAF
TRBV25-1,TRBJ2-5,TRBD1,ASSPAGQGEETQY
TRBV5-6,TRBJ1-2,TRBD1,ASRQGTAYGYT
TRBV27,TRBJ2-7,-,ASSFKGSYDEQY
TRBV7-2,TRBJ1-2,-,ASSSWEVYGYT
TRBV11-2,TRBJ2-1,TRBD2,ASSFITSGGAGNEQF
TRBV24-1,TRBJ2-1,-,ATSDTSGRSYNEQF
TRBV11-2,TRBJ1-2,-,ASSLDRDFNYGYT
TRBV2,TRBJ2-7,TRBD2,ASSDVPGEGLYEQY
TRBV12-3/TRBV12-4,TRBJ2-3,-,ASSTQGRDTQY